This record concerns one T cell receptor (beta chain) sequence. This entry comes from a study of blood T cell repertoires in COVID-19. Across the whole study: COVID-19 samples, acute and convalescent, were from the United States, Italy and Spain. T cells, B-cell-depleted T cells, or PBMCs provided the cDNA or gDNA that served as material.

This table comes from immunoSEQ multiplex PCR, and its TCRdb copy is limited to in-frame clones, with some not included. The sample holds about 300,000 clones, 87% seen once. Participants were aged about 18 to 89 years from approximately 25 US areas. The CDR3 length is 15 residues. Trimming took off 5 bases at V and 3 bases at J, with 15 bases between the two ends. Germline V gene sequence: CDR1 SGHTS, CDR2 YDEGEE. The gene calls are TRBV5-8 and TRBJ1-5; D possibly corresponds to TRBD1 (5 bases). This receptor was taken from a woman under 40 who had recovered from COVID-19. The sequenced sample consisted of PBMCs or T cells enriched from blood (not recorded which). Written as DNA, the CDR3 is TGTGCCAGCAGTACATGGGGGGACTTCAATCAGCCCCAGCATTTT. This encodes CASSTWGDFNQPQHF.